This record looks at one T cell receptor (beta chain) sequence and its context. This sample stems from a study of CD8+ T cells in alopecia areata. Extraction and reverse transcription of RNA yielded cDNA as the sequencing template. Clones were read by immunoSEQ multiplex PCR, and TCRdb kept only the in-frame ones, dropping some. The repertoire consists of 65,000 to 100,000 clones, with approximately 50% occurring once and the leading ten covering around 6%. Trimming left V 1 base short and J 3 bases short, with 9 bases between. Germline V lookup: CDR1 GTSNPN, CDR2 SVGIG (reference sequence). The CDR3 has 13 residues.

Sample: NKG2D-high CD8+ T cells sorted from blood. This TCR was sampled from a human donor with alopecia areata. The V and J genes are TRBV30 and TRBJ1-2; D unclear. Here the CDR3 DNA reads TGTGCCTGGAGTGACGGGAGTTACTATGGCTACACCTTC. Translated: CAWSDGSYYGYTF.